The 9 T cell receptor beta chains presented below share a single source sample, sequenced in a study of shared clonotypes between healthy human individuals. TCRdb's table, derived via immunoSEQ multiplex PCR, lists solely in-frame clones and lacks some. The sample has some 550,000 clones; about 97% are singletons. Sequencing used naive CD4+ T cells sorted from blood. Stated subset: CD45RA+ positively selected. These receptors were obtained from a woman in her twenties or thirties in good health.

The genes are TRBV2 and TRBJ2-5, with unresolved D. Per germline, CDR1 SNHLY and CDR2 FYNNEI. This CDR3 region has 15 residues. V lost 6 bases and J lost 1, with 15 bases in between. The CDR3 nucleotides read TGTGCCAGCAGGCCTCCAGGACCGTCCCAAGAGACCCAGTACTTC. As protein: CASRPPGPSQETQYF.

V is TRBV4-2 and J is TRBJ2-1; 10 bases are a match to TRBD2. Germline CDR1 reads LGHNA; CDR2 reads YNFKEQ. This CDR3 comprises 17 residues. J was trimmed by 9 bases and V by 1 base; bases with no gene match: 12. The DNA of the CDR3 is TGTGCCAGCAGCCAAGTATTAGCAGCGGGAGGGAGAGTTGAGCAGTTCTTC. As protein: CASSQVLAAGGRVEQFF.

This chain uses TRBV7-5 with TRBJ2-5; the table's D call TRBD2 went unverified against the DNA. TRBV7-5 is given as a pseudogene. CDR3 size: 16 residues. CDR3 amino acids: CVRSLAEGGKQETQYF. The CDR3 region has the DNA TGTGTCAGAAGCTTAGCAGAGGGCGGGAAACAAGAGACCCAGTACTTC.

The chain carries TRBV6-6 and TRBJ1-5; no clear D. Germline V lookup: CDR1 MNHNY, CDR2 SVGAGI (reference sequence). CDR3 length: 15 residues. Trimming pared 6 bases from V and 0 bases from J, leaving 12 bases between. As DNA, the CDR3 is TGTGCCAGCAGAACAGCCCTGGATAGCAATCAGCCCCAGCATTTT. Its protein is CASRTALDSNQPQHF.

The chain employs TRBV27 and TRBJ2-5, with TRBD1 matching 8 bases. The J segment lost 1 base and the V segment lost 3 bases, leaving 4 bases of the junction unmatched. The germline V gene encodes CDR1 MNHEY and CDR2 SMNVEV (reference sequence). The CDR3 contains 15 residues. CDR3 nucleotide sequence: TGTGCCAGCAGTTTCCAGGGGGCGATCCAAGAGACCCAGTACTTC. Translation gives CASSFQGAIQETQYF.

The chain is built from TRBV5-1 and TRBJ2-7; tentatively, D is TRBD1 or TRBD2 (5 bases each). The CDR3 runs to 17 residues. V dropped 4 bases and J dropped 0 bases, with 20 bases sitting between them. CDR1 and CDR2 (germline): SGHRS, YFSETQ. CDR3 region: CASSPALGWGYSYEQYF. The CDR3 nucleotides are TGCGCCAGCAGCCCCGCCCTTGGGTGGGGGTACTCCTACGAGCAGTACTTC.

The V call is TRBV28, the J call TRBJ1-2; unclear D gene. Per germline, CDR1 MDHEN and CDR2 SYDVKM. The CDR3 consists of 16 residues. The ends were cut back, 5 bases at V and 2 bases at J, with 18 bases in the middle. The CDR3 protein is CASSVPTEFLNYGYTF. In nucleotides, the CDR3 is TGTGCCAGCAGTGTTCCGACGGAGTTTTTGAACTATGGCTACACCTTC.

The V call is TRBV28, the J call TRBJ1-5, with 9 bases that match TRBD1. The germline gives CDR1 MDHEN, CDR2 SYDVKM. The V segment lost 5 bases and the J segment 0 bases; nucleotides outside the gene matches: 5. This CDR3 is built from 16 residues. CDR3 DNA sequence: TGTGCCAGCAGTCCCCACAGGGGGCTTAGCAATCAGCCCCAGCATTTT. Its protein product is CASSPHRGLSNQPQHF.

The V gene is TRBV7-2, the J gene TRBJ2-5; D might be TRBD2 (5 bases). The CDR3 length is 14 residues. Trimming left V 1 base short and J 6 bases short, with 12 bases between. Germline V CDR1 and CDR2: SGHTA, FQGNSA. This CDR3 reads CASSLESLAKTQYF. Here the CDR3 DNA reads TGTGCCAGCAGCTTAGAATCCCTAGCAAAGACCCAGTACTTC.